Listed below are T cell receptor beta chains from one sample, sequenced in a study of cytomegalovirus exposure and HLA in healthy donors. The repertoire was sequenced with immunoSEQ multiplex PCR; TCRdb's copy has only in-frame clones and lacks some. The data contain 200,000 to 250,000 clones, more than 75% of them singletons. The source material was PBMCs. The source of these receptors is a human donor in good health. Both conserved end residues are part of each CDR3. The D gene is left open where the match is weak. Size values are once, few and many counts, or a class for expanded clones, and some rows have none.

CDR3nt: TGTGCCAGTAGTATTCTGGGGGCTGGGGGCAATCAGCCCCAGCATTTT; CDR3aa: CASSILGAGGNQPQHF; j_gene: TRBJ1-5; d_gene: NA; v_gene: TRBV19; abundance: NA
CDR3nt: TGTGCCACCCATAGGCGGCGGGGACGGGATACGCAGTATTTT; CDR3aa: CATHRRRGRDTQYF; j_gene: TRBJ2-3; d_gene: NA; v_gene: TRBV6-1; abundance: once
CDR3nt: TGTGCCAGCAGCAGACAGTTAGAAGCTTTCTTT; CDR3aa: CASSRQLEAFF; j_gene: TRBJ1-1; d_gene: NA; v_gene: TRBV7-9; abundance: NA
CDR3nt: TGTGCCAGCACCGTCAGGGGAGGGAGGGATGAGCAGTTCTTC; CDR3aa: CASTVRGGRDEQFF; j_gene: TRBJ2-1; d_gene: NA; v_gene: TRBV7-9; abundance: NA
CDR3nt: TGCAGCGTTGAAGGGACGGGACTAGCGGGAGGGCCATACCACAATGAGCAGTTCTTC; CDR3aa: CSVEGTGLAGGPYHNEQFF; j_gene: TRBJ2-1; d_gene: TRBD2; v_gene: TRBV29-1; abundance: NA
CDR3nt: TGTGCCAGCAGTTACTCGGATACCTATAGAGGGACTGAAGCTTTCTTT; CDR3aa: CASSYSDTYRGTEAFF; j_gene: TRBJ1-1; d_gene: NA; v_gene: TRBV6-5; abundance: few
CDR3nt: TGTGCCAGCAGCCCTTTGGGACAGGGATACAATGAGCAGTTCTTC; CDR3aa: CASSPLGQGYNEQFF; j_gene: TRBJ2-1; d_gene: TRBD1; v_gene: TRBV5-8; abundance: NA
CDR3nt: TGTGCCACCAGCAGAGATCCCGCCGGGGAGCTGTTTTTT; CDR3aa: CATSRDPAGELFF; j_gene: TRBJ2-2; d_gene: NA; v_gene: TRBV15; abundance: NA
CDR3nt: TGTGCCATCAGTGAACGCGGGAGGGCCACCGGGGAGCTGTTTTTT; CDR3aa: CAISERGRATGELFF; j_gene: TRBJ2-2; d_gene: TRBD2; v_gene: TRBV10-3; abundance: NA
CDR3nt: TGTGCCAGCAGCCTAGGACAGGGAGAGGGGCACACTGAAGCTTTCTTT; CDR3aa: CASSLGQGEGHTEAFF; j_gene: TRBJ1-1; d_gene: TRBD1; v_gene: TRBV7-9; abundance: NA
CDR3nt: TGCGCCAGCGCCCCACAGGGGGACTTACTAGCGGGATCCTACGAGCAGTACTTC; CDR3aa: CASAPQGDLLAGSYEQYF; j_gene: TRBJ2-7; d_gene: TRBD2; v_gene: TRBV5-1; abundance: NA
CDR3nt: TGTGCCAGAGGGCCCCAGGGGTACTACGAGCAGTACTTC; CDR3aa: CARGPQGYYEQYF; j_gene: TRBJ2-7; d_gene: NA; v_gene: TRBV19; abundance: NA
CDR3nt: TGTGCCAGCAGTTACCTAGACCCGACTAATGGCTACACCTTC; CDR3aa: CASSYLDPTNGYTF; j_gene: TRBJ1-2; d_gene: NA; v_gene: TRBV6-5; abundance: NA
CDR3nt: TGTGCCAGCAGCGTAGAATCCAGCGGGACGACCGGGGAGCTGTTTTTT; CDR3aa: CASSVESSGTTGELFF; j_gene: TRBJ2-2; d_gene: TRBD2; v_gene: TRBV9; abundance: once
CDR3nt: TGTGCCTGGAGGCGGGAATACGCAGATACGCAGTATTTT; CDR3aa: CAWRREYADTQYF; j_gene: TRBJ2-3; d_gene: NA; v_gene: TRBV30; abundance: NA
CDR3nt: TGTGCCAGCAGCCTACGGGGACAGGGTTGGCCCGGGGAGCTGTTTTTT; CDR3aa: CASSLRGQGWPGELFF; j_gene: TRBJ2-2; d_gene: TRBD1; v_gene: TRBV7-3; abundance: NA
CDR3nt: TGTGCCAGCAGTTACTCCCGCAGGGGGCCCAGCACTGAAGCTTTCTTT; CDR3aa: CASSYSRRGPSTEAFF; j_gene: TRBJ1-1; d_gene: TRBD1; v_gene: TRBV6-5; abundance: NA
CDR3nt: TGTGCCAGCGGGCTAGCGTCCACCATGAAGACCCAGTACTTC; CDR3aa: CASGLASTMKTQYF; j_gene: TRBJ2-5; d_gene: NA; v_gene: TRBV28; abundance: NA
CDR3nt: TGTGCCAGCAGACAACCGACAGGGGTACTTTGGGAGCAGTACTTC; CDR3aa: CASRQPTGVLWEQYF; j_gene: TRBJ2-7; d_gene: TRBD1; v_gene: TRBV28; abundance: NA
CDR3nt: TGCGCCAGCAGCCAAGATCTGGGCGGGAATAAAGCAGAGACCCAGTACTTC; CDR3aa: CASSQDLGGNKAETQYF; j_gene: TRBJ2-5; d_gene: NA; v_gene: TRBV4-3; abundance: NA
CDR3nt: TGTGCCAGCAGTGAAAAAAGGGGTAACACTGAAGCTTTCTTT; CDR3aa: CASSEKRGNTEAFF; j_gene: TRBJ1-1; d_gene: NA; v_gene: TRBV6-1; abundance: once
CDR3nt: TGCGCCAGCAGCCGGTGGGGAGTAATATCGAACACCGGGGAGCTGTTTTTT; CDR3aa: CASSRWGVISNTGELFF; j_gene: TRBJ2-2; d_gene: NA; v_gene: TRBV5-1; abundance: NA
CDR3nt: TGTGCCAGCAGCCCGGGACAGATCTGGGCGGATACGCAGTATTTT; CDR3aa: CASSPGQIWADTQYF; j_gene: TRBJ2-3; d_gene: TRBD1; v_gene: TRBV5-4; abundance: once
CDR3nt: TGTGCCAGCACACTCTTGACAGGAACCTACGAGCAGTACTTC; CDR3aa: CASTLLTGTYEQYF; j_gene: TRBJ2-7; d_gene: NA; v_gene: TRBV11-2; abundance: NA
CDR3nt: TGTGCCAGCTCCCCCCACTACGAGCAGTACTTC; CDR3aa: CASSPHYEQYF; j_gene: TRBJ2-7; d_gene: NA; v_gene: TRBV18; abundance: NA
CDR3nt: TGTGCCAGCAGCTTAAAACTAGCGGGAGGGCCAGATACGCAGTATTTT; CDR3aa: CASSLKLAGGPDTQYF; j_gene: TRBJ2-3; d_gene: TRBD2; v_gene: TRBV5-4; abundance: few
CDR3nt: TGTGCCAGCAGGCCCCCGAGCGAACGACCCTACGAGCAGTACTTC; CDR3aa: CASRPPSERPYEQYF; j_gene: TRBJ2-7; d_gene: NA; v_gene: TRBV7-9; abundance: NA
CDR3nt: TGTGCCAGCAGTTTCGCGGGGACAGGATCGGGGGAAAAACTGTTTTTT; CDR3aa: CASSFAGTGSGEKLFF; j_gene: TRBJ1-4; d_gene: TRBD1; v_gene: TRBV28; abundance: NA
CDR3nt: TGCGCCAGCAGTCCAGCGGAGAGCTCCTACAATGAGCAGTTCTTC; CDR3aa: CASSPAESSYNEQFF; j_gene: TRBJ2-1; d_gene: NA; v_gene: TRBV10-1; abundance: NA
CDR3nt: TGTGCCTGGAGTGAAGGGGCGGCAGGGGGACAGCCCCAGCATTTT; CDR3aa: CAWSEGAAGGQPQHF; j_gene: TRBJ1-5; d_gene: TRBD1; v_gene: TRBV30; abundance: few
CDR3nt: TGTGCCAGTAGTATAAACTCAGGGCCCTACGAGCAGTACTTC; CDR3aa: CASSINSGPYEQYF; j_gene: TRBJ2-7; d_gene: NA; v_gene: TRBV19; abundance: NA
CDR3nt: TGTGCCCGAAGCGCGGGAGGGCCTAATGAGCAGTTCTTC; CDR3aa: CARSAGGPNEQFF; j_gene: TRBJ2-1; d_gene: TRBD2; v_gene: TRBV30; abundance: NA
CDR3nt: TGTGCCAGCATCAGCGACAGGAGCTCCTACGAGCAGTACTTC; CDR3aa: CASISDRSSYEQYF; j_gene: TRBJ2-7; d_gene: NA; v_gene: TRBV18; abundance: NA
CDR3nt: TGCAGTGCTGACAGCTCCTACGAGCAGTACTTC; CDR3aa: CSADSSYEQYF; j_gene: TRBJ2-7; d_gene: NA; v_gene: TRBV20-1; abundance: once
CDR3nt: TGTTCCAGCAGCTTAAGACAGGCAACTAATGAAAAACTGTTTTTT; CDR3aa: CSSSLRQATNEKLFF; j_gene: TRBJ1-4; d_gene: NA; v_gene: TRBV7-9; abundance: NA
CDR3nt: TGTGCCAGCAGCCCCCGGGACAGATCCTACAATGAGCAGTTCTTC; CDR3aa: CASSPRDRSYNEQFF; j_gene: TRBJ2-1; d_gene: TRBD1; v_gene: TRBV7-8; abundance: NA
CDR3nt: TGTGCCAGCAGTGATGGTTTACAGGGATCTAACGAGCAGTACTTC; CDR3aa: CASSDGLQGSNEQYF; j_gene: TRBJ2-7; d_gene: NA; v_gene: TRBV2; abundance: few
CDR3nt: TGTGCCAGTAGTATAGGAGTGCTGAACACTGAAGCTTTCTTT; CDR3aa: CASSIGVLNTEAFF; j_gene: TRBJ1-1; d_gene: NA; v_gene: TRBV19; abundance: NA
CDR3nt: TGTGCCAGCAGCTTTGTCAGGGGACCCTACTACGAGCAGTACTTC; CDR3aa: CASSFVRGPYYEQYF; j_gene: TRBJ2-7; d_gene: NA; v_gene: TRBV5-4; abundance: NA
CDR3nt: TGTGCCAGTAACCTTGGGACACCGGGTTATGAAAAACTGTTTTTT; CDR3aa: CASNLGTPGYEKLFF; j_gene: TRBJ1-4; d_gene: NA; v_gene: TRBV19; abundance: NA